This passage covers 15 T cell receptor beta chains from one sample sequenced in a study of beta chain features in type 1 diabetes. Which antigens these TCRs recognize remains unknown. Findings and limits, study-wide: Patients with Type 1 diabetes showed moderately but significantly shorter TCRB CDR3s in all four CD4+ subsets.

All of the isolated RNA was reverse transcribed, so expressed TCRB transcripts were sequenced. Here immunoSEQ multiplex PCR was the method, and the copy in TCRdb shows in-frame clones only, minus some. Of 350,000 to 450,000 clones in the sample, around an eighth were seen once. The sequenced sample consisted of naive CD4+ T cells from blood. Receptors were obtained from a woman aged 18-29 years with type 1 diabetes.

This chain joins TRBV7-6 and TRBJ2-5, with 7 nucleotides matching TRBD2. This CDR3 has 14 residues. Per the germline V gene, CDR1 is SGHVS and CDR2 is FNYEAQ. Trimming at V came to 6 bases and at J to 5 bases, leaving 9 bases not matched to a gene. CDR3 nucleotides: TGTGCCAGCAGACCCGCGGCCGGGGGGGAGACCCAGTACTTC. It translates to CASRPAAGGETQYF. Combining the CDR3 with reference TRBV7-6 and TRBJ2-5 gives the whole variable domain GAGVSQSPRYKVTKRGQDVALRCDPISGHVSLYWYRQALGQGPEFLTYFNYEAQQDKSGLPNDRFSAERPEGSISTLTIQRTEQRDSAMYRCASRPAAGGETQYFGPGTRLLVL.

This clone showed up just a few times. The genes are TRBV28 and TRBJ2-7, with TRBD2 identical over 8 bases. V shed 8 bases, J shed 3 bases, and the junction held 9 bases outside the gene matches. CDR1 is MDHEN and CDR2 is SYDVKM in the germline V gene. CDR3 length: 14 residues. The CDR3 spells CASQPGTRYYEQYF. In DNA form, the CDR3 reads TGTGCCAGCCAACCCGGGACTAGATACTACGAGCAGTACTTC.

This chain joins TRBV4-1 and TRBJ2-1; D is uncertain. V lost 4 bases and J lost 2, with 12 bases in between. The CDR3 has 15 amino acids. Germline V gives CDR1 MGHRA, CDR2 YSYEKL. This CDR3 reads CASSPGLSPYNEQFF. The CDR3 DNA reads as TGCGCCAGCAGCCCCGGTCTCTCGCCCTACAATGAGCAGTTCTTC.

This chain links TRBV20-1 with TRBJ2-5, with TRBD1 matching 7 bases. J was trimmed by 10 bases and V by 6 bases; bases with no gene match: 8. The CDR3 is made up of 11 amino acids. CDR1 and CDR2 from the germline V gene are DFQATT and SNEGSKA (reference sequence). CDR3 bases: TGCAGTGCAGCCCCGGGACAGAGCCAGTACTTC. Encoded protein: CSAAPGQSQYF.

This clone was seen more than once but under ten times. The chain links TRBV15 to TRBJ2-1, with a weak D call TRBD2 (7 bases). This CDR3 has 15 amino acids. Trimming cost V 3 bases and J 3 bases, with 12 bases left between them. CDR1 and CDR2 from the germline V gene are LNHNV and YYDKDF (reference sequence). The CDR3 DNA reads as TGTGCCACCAGCAGGGCGGGGGCGGGCTACAATGAGCAGTTCTTC. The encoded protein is CATSRAGAGYNEQFF.

CDR3 DNA: TGTGCCAGCTCAGTATCCGGGGCCAACGTCCTGACTTTC. Its translation: CASSVSGANVLTF. The chain is built from TRBV18 and TRBJ2-6; D remains ambiguous. Trimming pared 5 bases from V and 4 bases from J, leaving 6 bases between. The CDR3 is 13 residues long. Germline V gene lookup returns CDR1 KGHSH and CDR2 LQKENI.

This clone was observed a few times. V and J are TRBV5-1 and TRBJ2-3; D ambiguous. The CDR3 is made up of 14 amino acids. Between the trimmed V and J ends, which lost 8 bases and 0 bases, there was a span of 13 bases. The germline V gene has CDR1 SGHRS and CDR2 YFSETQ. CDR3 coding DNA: TGCGCCAGTACCGTATTCGGTAGCACAGATACGCAGTATTTT. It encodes CASTVFGSTDTQYF.

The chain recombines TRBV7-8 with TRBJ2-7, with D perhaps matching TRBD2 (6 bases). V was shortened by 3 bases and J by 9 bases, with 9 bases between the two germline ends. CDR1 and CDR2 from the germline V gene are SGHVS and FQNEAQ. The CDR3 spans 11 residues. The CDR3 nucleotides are TGTGCCAGCAGCTTGGGGGGTGGGCAGTACTTC. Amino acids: CASSLGGGQYF.

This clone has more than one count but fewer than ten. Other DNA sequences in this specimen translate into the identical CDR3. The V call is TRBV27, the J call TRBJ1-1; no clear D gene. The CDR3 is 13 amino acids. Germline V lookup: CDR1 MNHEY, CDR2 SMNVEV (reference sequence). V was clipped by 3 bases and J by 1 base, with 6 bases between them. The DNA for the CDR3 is TGTGCCAGCAGTTTCCCAGGGAACACTGAAGCTTTCTTT. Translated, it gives CASSFPGNTEAFF.

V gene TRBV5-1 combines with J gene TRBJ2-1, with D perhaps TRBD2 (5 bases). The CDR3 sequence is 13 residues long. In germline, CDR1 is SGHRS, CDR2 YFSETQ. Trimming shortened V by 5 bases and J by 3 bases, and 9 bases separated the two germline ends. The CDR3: CASSEGVYNEQFF. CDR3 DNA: TGCGCCAGCAGTGAGGGAGTCTACAATGAGCAGTTCTTC.

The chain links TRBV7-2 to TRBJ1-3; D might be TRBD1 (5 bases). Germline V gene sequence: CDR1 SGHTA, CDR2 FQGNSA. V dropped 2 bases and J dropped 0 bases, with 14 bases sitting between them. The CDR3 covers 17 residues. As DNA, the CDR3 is TGTGCCAGCAGCTTAACGACAGTTACTTACTCTGGAAACACCATATATTTT. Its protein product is CASSLTTVTYSGNTIYF.

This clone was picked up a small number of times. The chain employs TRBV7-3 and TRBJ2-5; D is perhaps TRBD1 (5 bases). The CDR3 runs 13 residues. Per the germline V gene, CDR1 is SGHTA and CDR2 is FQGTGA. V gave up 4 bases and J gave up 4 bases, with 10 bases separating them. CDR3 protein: CASSSQGGETQYF. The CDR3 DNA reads TGTGCCAGCAGCTCCCAGGGCGGAGAGACCCAGTACTTC.

The CDR3 loop reads CASSVGIGTGIDEQYF. In nucleotides, the CDR3 is TGTGCCAGCAGCGTAGGGATAGGGACAGGGATTGATGAGCAGTACTTC. J is TRBJ2-7 and V is TRBV9; 9 nucleotides agree with TRBD1. Germline trimming cut 0 bases from V and 7 bases from J; bases unmatched to any gene: 11. Germline V lookup: CDR1 SGDLS, CDR2 YYNGEE. This CDR3 contains 16 residues.

The CDR3 spells CAWSIGDFNEQFF. For the CDR3, the DNA is TGTGCCTGGAGTATCGGGGATTTCAATGAGCAGTTCTTC. The chain recombines TRBV30 with TRBJ2-1; D might be TRBD2 (5 bases). CDR1 GTSNPN and CDR2 SVGIG come from the germline V gene (reference sequence). The CDR3 totals 13 residues. The V gene lost 2 bases and the J gene lost 6 bases, with 11 bases spanning the gap.

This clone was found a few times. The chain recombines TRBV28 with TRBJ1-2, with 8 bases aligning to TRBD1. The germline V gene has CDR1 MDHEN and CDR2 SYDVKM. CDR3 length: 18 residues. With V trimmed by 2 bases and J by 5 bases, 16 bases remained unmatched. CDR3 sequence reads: CASSLPRLRDRGLYGYTF. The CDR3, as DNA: TGTGCCAGCAGTTTACCAAGACTGAGAGACAGGGGACTTTATGGCTACACCTTC.